The 16 T cell receptor beta chains listed next were all sequenced from one sample in a study of response to subunit inactivated influenza vaccine. TCRdb reanalysed the RT-PCR reads using MiXCR and keeps one entry per CDR3 protein. The sample includes over 150,000 distinct CDR3 sequences, approximately 11% of them seen just once. The sample in question was non-naive T cells sorted from PBMCs, obtained 40 to 50 days after vaccination. Receptor source: a man in his forties or fifties who received an inactivated influenza vaccine.

This clonotype was recorded many times. The rearrangement joins TRBV12-3 or TRBV12-4 to TRBJ1-6; 8 positions agree with TRBD1. V was pared by 3 bases and J by 9 bases, with 4 bases of the junction left unmatched. This CDR3 comprises 14 residues. The CDR3 is CASSFGQGGSPLHF. As DNA, the CDR3 is TGTGCCAGCAGTTTCGGACAGGGAGGTTCACCCCTCCACTTT.

This clonotype showed up just a few times. This chain uses TRBV7-6 with TRBJ2-2; D is perhaps TRBD1 (5 bases). V was trimmed by 3 bases and J by 1 base, leaving 12 bases between them. Germline V gene lookup returns CDR1 SGHVS and CDR2 FNYEAQ. The CDR3 extends over 16 amino acids. The CDR3 bases are TGTGCCAGCAGCTTTGGACACCGACAGAACACCGGGGAGCTGTTTTTT. Amino acids: CASSFGHRQNTGELFF.

V gene TRBV10-3 combines with J gene TRBJ2-6; no clear D. The CDR3 has 16 amino acids. The germline V and J ends were trimmed by 6 bases and 0 bases, with 12 bases remaining between them. Germline V gene data show CDR1 as ENHRY and CDR2 as SYGVKD. CDR3 coding DNA: TGTGCCATCAGGACGGACGGTTTCTCTGGGGCCAACGTCCTGACTTTC. Amino acids: CAIRTDGFSGANVLTF.

In this sample, this clonotype turned up a few times. J is TRBJ1-4 and V is TRBV7-9; 7 bases are shared with TRBD1. Trimming cost V 5 bases and J 4 bases; bases outside gene matches: 7. The CDR3 contains 15 residues. CDR1 is SEHNR and CDR2 is FQNEAQ in the germline V gene (reference sequence). The CDR3 bases are TGTGCCAGCAGCACCACAGGGGATTTTAATGAAAAACTGTTTTTT. It codes for CASSTTGDFNEKLFF.

This chain connects TRBV7-8 to TRBJ2-2; 12 bases are a match to TRBD2. V dropped 7 bases and J dropped 4; count of bases not matched to a gene: 10. This CDR3 spans 17 amino acids. Per germline, CDR1 SGHVS and CDR2 FQNEAQ. The CDR3 loop reads CASKRLAGAASTGELFF. DNA for the CDR3: TGTGCCAGCAAAAGACTAGCGGGGGCCGCGAGCACCGGGGAGCTGTTTTTT.

This clonotype was counted ten times or more. The V gene is TRBV20-1, the J gene TRBJ1-1; possible D gene TRBD1, 5 bases. This CDR3 spans 15 amino acids. The germline CDR1 and CDR2 sequences are DFQATT and SNEGSKA (reference sequence). The V and J ends lost 0 bases and 1 base respectively, with 12 bases between them. CDR3 protein: CSARDFFQGNTEAFF. DNA for the CDR3: TGCAGTGCTAGAGATTTTTTCCAGGGGAACACTGAAGCTTTCTTT.

Details on this clonotype: At one boundary the junction diverges from the germline segment, which might be a read error. The chain has TRBV20-1 and TRBJ2-3; 15 bases are shared with TRBD2. Germline values: CDR1 DFQATT, CDR2 SNEGSKA (reference sequence). The CDR3 is 17 residues long. The CDR3: CCARGAGLAGGVDTQYF. CDR3 nucleotide sequence: TGCTGTGCTAGGGGCGCGGGACTAGCGGGAGGAGTGGATACGCAGTATTTT.

V gene TRBV7-6 combines with J gene TRBJ2-2; D gene uncertain. Trimming pared 5 bases from V and 6 bases from J, leaving 13 bases between. The germline gives CDR1 SGHVS, CDR2 FNYEAQ. This CDR3 contains 14 residues. The CDR3 DNA reads as TGTGCCAGCAGCACGCGGTCAAATGCCGGGGAGCTGTTTTTT. Translated: CASSTRSNAGELFF.

This clonotype showed up many times. This chain links TRBV7-2 with TRBJ2-1; 8 bases match TRBD2. The germline V gene encodes CDR1 SGHTA and CDR2 FQGNSA. V lost 6 bases and J lost 8; bases outside the gene matches: 12. This CDR3 comprises 15 residues. The CDR3 region has the DNA TGTGCCAGCAGTCCCGGGGGGGTCGTTTCCCATGAGCAGTTCTTC. It translates to CASSPGGVVSHEQFF. The full variable domain, with the rest looked up from reference TRBV7-2 and TRBJ2-1, is GAGVSQSPSNKVTEKGKDVELRCDPISGHTALYWYRQSLGQGLEFLIYFQGNSAPDKSGLPSDRFSAERTGGSVSTLTIQRTQQEDSAVYLCASSPGGVVSHEQFFGPGTRLTVL.

The chain links TRBV6-2 or TRBV6-3 to TRBJ1-1, with D possibly matching TRBD1 (5 bases). Looked up from germline, CDR1 is MNHEY and CDR2 is SVGEGT. Trimming removed 4 bases from V and 4 bases from J, with 13 bases in between. This CDR3 has 14 residues. Here the CDR3 reads CASSSQGLVTEAFF. In DNA form, the CDR3 reads TGTGCCAGCAGTTCCCAGGGACTTGTCACTGAAGCTTTCTTT.

This clonotype was observed many times. The chain recombines TRBV14 with TRBJ1-1, with 8 bases lining up with TRBD1. Germline V gives CDR1 SGHDN, CDR2 FVKESK. There are 14 residues in the CDR3. The V gene end was trimmed by 5 bases and the J gene end by 5 bases; junction bases not matched to a gene: 7. CDR3 sequence: CASSMWTGRTEAFF. The CDR3 nucleotides are TGTGCCAGCAGCATGTGGACAGGGAGGACTGAAGCTTTCTTT.

The chain combines TRBV12-3 or TRBV12-4 with TRBJ2-6, with D possibly TRBD1 on 5 matching bases. Trimming took off 3 bases at V and 1 base at J, with 10 bases between the two ends. The CDR3 runs to 16 residues. CDR3 coding DNA: TGTGCCAGCAGTTTGGGGCGGCGATCTGGGGCCAACGTCCTGACTTTC. Translation gives CASSLGRRSGANVLTF.

This clonotype was detected only a few times. The chain uses TRBV12-3 or TRBV12-4 and TRBJ1-1; weak D call: TRBD1 (5 bases). V lost 6 bases, J lost 2 bases, and 13 bases lay in between. This CDR3 region has 14 residues. The DNA for the CDR3 is TGTGCCAGCAGGGCCCGGGGGATAAACACTGAAGCTTTCTTT. It specifies CASRARGINTEAFF.

This chain links TRBV4-2 with TRBJ1-1, with unresolved D. V lost 0 bases and J lost 11, with 13 bases in between. The length of the CDR3 is 13 residues. Germline loops: CDR1 LGHNA, CDR2 YNFKEQ. CDR3 nucleotides: TGTGCCAGCAGCCAAGAGGTTCCGGGGTATGCTTTCTTT. Its protein is CASSQEVPGYAFF.

This chain connects TRBV12-2 to TRBJ1-2; TRBD1 is the table's D call, not checked against the DNA. TRBV12-2 is noted as a pseudogene. The CDR3 runs 13 residues. CDR3 amino acids: CASRYIDSYGYTF. In DNA form, the CDR3 reads TGTGCAAGTCGCTACATCGACAGCTATGGCTACACCTTC.

This clonotype was seen more than once but under ten times. The chain recombines TRBV4-1 with TRBJ2-2; 11 bases are a match to TRBD1. The CDR3 extends over 16 amino acids. Trimming cost V 1 base and J 13 bases; bases outside gene matches: 11. Per germline, CDR1 MGHRA and CDR2 YSYEKL. CDR3 in amino acids: CASSQVVSGTGGLLFF. For the CDR3, the DNA is TGCGCCAGCAGCCAAGTCGTTTCCGGGACAGGGGGTCTGCTGTTTTTT.